Presented here are 32 T cell receptor beta chains from one specimen sequenced in a study of blood T cell repertoires in COVID-19. Repertoires were generated with immunoSEQ multiplex PCR, while TCRdb's copy carries only in-frame clones and drops some. This sample carries about 160,000 clones, approximately 88% of them seen once, and the ten largest clones take under 2.5%. Sequencing was carried out using peripheral blood. These receptors all stem from a man aged 65-85 years with acute or convalescent COVID-19.

The V gene is TRBV27, the J gene TRBJ2-3; a weak D match, TRBD2 (6 bases). V dropped 8 bases and J dropped 6 bases, with 18 bases sitting between them. The germline V gene has CDR1 MNHEY and CDR2 SMNVEV (reference sequence). The CDR3 runs 14 residues. The CDR3 DNA reads as TGTGCCAGCGGGGGGATTTGGGGAAGTGATACGCAGTATTTT. Its protein is CASGGIWGSDTQYF.

V is TRBV12-5 and J is TRBJ2-2, with D hard to call. The V and J ends lost 1 base and 6 bases respectively, with 6 bases between them. This CDR3 region has 13 residues. Germline V gives CDR1 LGHNT, CDR2 FRNRAP. DNA for the CDR3: TGTGCTAGTGGTTTGGCTCTATCCGGGGAGCTGTTTTTT. As protein: CASGLALSGELFF.

This clone came up once. The V gene is TRBV5-5, the J gene TRBJ1-4; 10 nucleotides match TRBD1. This CDR3 has 15 amino acids. Germline V gene sequence: CDR1 SGHKS, CDR2 YYEKEE (reference sequence). The V and J ends lost 0 bases and 6 bases, in that order; junction bases with no gene match: 2. CDR3 loop: CASSLVGTGDEKLFF. The DNA of the CDR3 is TGTGCCAGCAGCTTGGTCGGGACAGGGGATGAAAAACTGTTTTTT.

The rearrangement uses TRBV7-8 and TRBJ2-1; 9 bases fit TRBD2. In germline, CDR1 is SGHVS, CDR2 FQNEAQ. Trimming cost V 1 base and J 15 bases; bases outside gene matches: 7. This CDR3 spans 13 amino acids. As DNA, the CDR3 is TGTGCCAGCAGCTTAGGTGGCGCGGGAGGGGTGTTCTTC. Its translation is CASSLGGAGGVFF.

V usage is TRBV21-1 and J usage is TRBJ1-2; the DNA was not used to check the table's D call, TRBD1. TRBV21-1 is a documented pseudogene. The CDR3 spans 12 residues. The CDR3 DNA reads TGTGCCAGCAGCAAACGTAGGGGTGGCTACACCTTC. Protein: CASSKRRGGYTF.

This clone appeared once. The chain uses TRBV7-8 and TRBJ2-2, with a weak D call TRBD1 (5 bases). There are 19 residues in the CDR3. The ends were cut back, 2 bases at V and 5 bases at J, with 24 bases in the middle. Germline CDR1 SGHVS, CDR2 FQNEAQ. The CDR3 sequence is CASSLIGVGPGRGTGELFF. CDR3 DNA sequence: TGTGCCAGCAGCTTAATAGGGGTCGGGCCAGGAAGGGGAACCGGGGAGCTGTTTTTT.

V gene TRBV28 combines with J gene TRBJ2-6; 7 bases line up with TRBD1. There are 15 residues in the CDR3. V was pared by 7 bases and J by 3 bases, with 6 bases of the junction left unmatched. Germline CDR1 reads MDHEN; CDR2 reads SYDVKM. DNA for the CDR3: TGTGCCAGCACTACACAGGGGTATGGGGCCAACGTCCTGACTTTC. Protein sequence: CASTTQGYGANVLTF.

This clone was observed a few times. The chain couples TRBV11-2 to TRBJ1-1, with TRBD1 identical over 9 bases. Germline values: CDR1 SGHAT, CDR2 FQNNGV. The junction had 2 bases not matched to a gene; V was cut back by 2 bases and J by 4 bases. The CDR3 covers 14 residues. This chain's CDR3 is CASSLYRGPTEAFF. CDR3 nucleotides: TGTGCCAGCAGCTTATACAGGGGGCCCACTGAAGCTTTCTTT.

This chain connects TRBV5-4 to TRBJ2-3; TRBD1 agrees at 9 bases. The V gene's germline CDR1 is SGHNT and CDR2 YYREEE (reference sequence). V lost 0 bases and J lost 4; bases outside the gene matches: 3. This CDR3 spans 15 amino acids. Here the CDR3 reads CASSLDRGPADTQYF. The CDR3, as DNA: TGTGCCAGCAGCTTGGACAGGGGGCCCGCAGATACGCAGTATTTT.

This clone was counted a few times. This chain uses TRBV27 with TRBJ1-5, with 8 bases that match TRBD1. The CDR3 loop spans 17 amino acids. J lost 7 bases, V lost 2 bases, and 13 bases had no gene match. Germline CDR1 reads MNHEY; CDR2 reads SMNVEV (reference sequence). Here the CDR3 reads CASSLIWLQGARQPQHF. The CDR3 DNA reads TGTGCCAGCAGTTTAATCTGGCTCCAGGGGGCCCGGCAGCCCCAGCATTTT.

This chain connects TRBV5-6 to TRBJ2-1; D remains unclear. With 0 bases removed from V and 6 bases from J, the gap between germline ends came to 7 bases. The germline V gene has CDR1 SGHDT and CDR2 YYEEEE. There are 13 residues in the CDR3. CDR3 DNA: TGTGCCAGCAGCTTGGCCCATTTCAATGAGCAGTTCTTC. It is translated as CASSLAHFNEQFF.

Here the CDR3 DNA reads TGCGCCAGCAGCTTGGGTGCCGCGGGCCCCTCCACAGATACGCAGTATTTT. It translates to CASSLGAAGPSTDTQYF. The genes are TRBV5-1 and TRBJ2-3, with D tentatively TRBD2 (5 bases). V dropped 0 bases and J dropped 2 bases, with 16 bases sitting between them. CDR1 is SGHRS, CDR2 YFSETQ, per germline. This CDR3 is 17 amino acids long. The full variable domain, completed using reference TRBV5-1 and TRBJ2-3, is KAGVTQTPRYLIKTRGQQVTLSCSPISGHRSVSWYQQTPGQGLQFLFEYFSETQRNKGNFPGRFSGRQFSNSRSEMNVSTLELGDSALYLCASSLGAAGPSTDTQYFGPGTRLTVL.

This clone is a singleton in its sample. The chain recombines TRBV28 with TRBJ2-6; D gene ambiguous. This CDR3 region has 14 residues. Trimming removed 4 bases at V and 1 base at J, with 5 bases between. Germline CDR1 MDHEN, CDR2 SYDVKM. In DNA form, the CDR3 reads TGTGCCAGCAGTTCCAGTTCTGGGGCCAACGTCCTGACTTTC. This sequence encodes CASSSSSGANVLTF.

The V call is TRBV19, the J call TRBJ1-5; D remains ambiguous. The germline V and J ends were trimmed by 10 bases and 0 bases, with 10 bases remaining between them. In germline, CDR1 is LNHDA, CDR2 SQIVND (reference sequence). The CDR3 contains 13 residues. CDR3 region: CATSTYSNQPQHF. CDR3 bases: TGTGCCACTTCGACATATAGCAATCAGCCCCAGCATTTT.

The chain is built from TRBV19 and TRBJ1-1; 9 bases are a match to TRBD1. Trimming removed 7 bases from V and 9 bases from J; junction bases left unmatched: 3. The CDR3 length is 11 residues. CDR1 is LNHDA and CDR2 is SQIVND in the germline V gene (reference sequence). CDR3 DNA sequence: TGTGCCAGTAATCACAGGGGGCAAGCTTTCTTT. This translates into CASNHRGQAFF.

This chain links TRBV5-4 with TRBJ1-3, with D perhaps TRBD1 (5 bases). There are 15 residues in the CDR3. The germline V gene encodes CDR1 SGHNT and CDR2 YYREEE (reference sequence). V gave up 5 bases and J gave up 0 bases, with 12 bases separating them. The CDR3 coding sequence is TGTGCCAGCAGTCCGGGGACTGCCTCTGGAAACACCATATATTTT. Its translation: CASSPGTASGNTIYF.

This clone was recorded only once. CDR3: CASSHLNTGELFF. CDR3 DNA: TGTGCCAGCAGCCACTTAAACACCGGGGAGCTGTTTTTT. The rearrangement links TRBV9 to TRBJ2-2; unclear D gene. This CDR3 region has 13 residues. Germline V gene data show CDR1 as SGDLS and CDR2 as YYNGEE. The V end lost 4 bases, the J end lost 2 bases, and 6 bases lay between the germline ends.

This chain links TRBV27 with TRBJ1-2; 8 bases agree with TRBD1. The V gene end was trimmed by 8 bases and the J gene end by 2 bases; junction bases not matched to a gene: 13. The CDR3 is 16 amino acids. Germline CDR1 is MNHEY and CDR2 is SMNVEV (reference sequence). CDR3 DNA sequence: TGTGCCAGCGCCCGTATAGGGACAGGAAAAAACTATGGCTACACCTTC. This gives the protein CASARIGTGKNYGYTF.

The chain links TRBV5-4 to TRBJ2-3, with 9 bases fitting TRBD1. J lost 6 bases, V lost 3 bases, and 11 bases had no gene match. This CDR3 has 16 amino acids. CDR1 and CDR2 (germline): SGHNT, YYREEE (reference sequence). In DNA, the CDR3 is TGTGCCAGCAGCTCACTACAGGGGGCGCCGTCGGATACGCAGTATTTT. Its translation: CASSSLQGAPSDTQYF. Looking up the rest from reference TRBV5-4 and TRBJ2-3 gives the full variable domain: ETGVTQSPTHLIKTRGQQVTLRCSSQSGHNTVSWYQQALGQGPQFIFQYYREEENGRGNFPPRFSGLQFPNYSSELNVNALELDDSALYLCASSSLQGAPSDTQYFGPGTRLTVL.

This chain uses TRBV7-9 with TRBJ1-1, with D possibly TRBD1 on 6 matching bases. The CDR3 has 15 residues. In germline, CDR1 is SEHNR, CDR2 FQNEAQ (reference sequence). The V end was cut by 5 bases, the J end by 3 bases, with 16 bases between. CDR3 in DNA: TGTGCCAGCAGCCCCAACCGGGACACGCACACTGAAGCTTTCTTT. Translation gives CASSPNRDTHTEAFF.

This chain connects TRBV7-9 to TRBJ2-3; 7 bases fit TRBD1. The germline CDR1 and CDR2 sequences are SEHNR and FQNEAQ (reference sequence). CDR3 length: 14 residues. V shed 5 bases and J 2 bases; nucleotides not matched to a gene: 4. The DNA of the CDR3 is TGTGCCAGCAGCCCCGGGACAGACACAGATACGCAGTATTTT. Its translation is CASSPGTDTDTQYF. Full variable domain (outside the CDR3, taken from reference TRBV7-9 and TRBJ2-3): DTGVSQNPRHKITKRGQNVTFRCDPISEHNRLYWYRQTLGQGPEFLTYFQNEAQLEKSRLLSDRFSAERPKGSFSTLEIQRTEQGDSAMYLCASSPGTDTDTQYFGPGTRLTVL.

This rearrangement joins TRBV5-1 to TRBJ2-3, with 11 bases that match TRBD2. CDR1 and CDR2 (germline): SGHRS, YFSETQ. The ends lost 0 bases at V and 6 bases at J; junction bases unmatched: 3. CDR3 size: 15 residues. CDR3 in amino acids: CASSLATSGTDTQYF. The CDR3 DNA reads TGCGCCAGCAGCTTGGCGACTAGCGGGACTGATACGCAGTATTTT.

This clone came up a few times. This sequence joins TRBV23-1 and TRBJ1-6; D unclear. TRBV23-1 carries the ORF label, with uncertain function. The CDR3 sequence is 17 residues long. V was pared by 3 bases and J by 7 bases, with 19 bases between. The CDR3 DNA reads as TGCGCCAGCAGTCACTCGTTGTCGGGTCTGCAGAATTCACCCCTCCACTTT. Encoded protein: CASSHSLSGLQNSPLHF.

This clone was found once. The chain combines TRBV5-4 with TRBJ2-3; weak D call: TRBD2 (6 bases). The V and J ends lost 4 bases and 3 bases respectively, with 18 bases between them. Germline V gene sequence: CDR1 SGHNT, CDR2 YYREEE (reference sequence). The CDR3 is 16 residues long. CDR3 region: CASSPPTAGRTDTQYF. CDR3 nucleotide sequence: TGTGCCAGCAGCCCGCCCACTGCGGGGAGGACAGATACGCAGTATTTT.

The chain links TRBV18 to TRBJ1-6; the D gene is possibly TRBD1 (6 bases). This CDR3 contains 13 residues. V was pared by 2 bases and J by 10 bases, with 9 bases between. The germline CDR1 and CDR2 sequences are KGHSH and LQKENI. The CDR3 protein is CASSPTGSSPLHF. DNA for the CDR3: TGTGCCAGCTCACCAACAGGGTCCTCACCCCTCCACTTT.

A note on this clone: Germline is not matched at one junction end, which may reflect a read error. The chain uses TRBV20-1 and TRBJ2-7, with 7 nucleotides matching TRBD2. Germline values: CDR1 DFQATT, CDR2 SNEGSKA (reference sequence). This CDR3 has 11 residues. CDR3 nucleotide sequence: TGCAGTGCGCAAACTGGGGGGGGATCCGAATTC. It codes for CSAQTGGGSEF.

The chain has TRBV5-4 and TRBJ1-6, with TRBD1 matching over 10 bases. The CDR3 has 14 residues. V was clipped by 5 bases and J by 10 bases; unmatched bases: 6. The V gene's germline CDR1 is SGHNT and CDR2 YYREEE (reference sequence). CDR3 coding DNA: TGTGCCAGCAGTACGGACAGGGGGTACTCACCCCTCCACTTT. Translating gives CASSTDRGYSPLHF.

This clone was counted a single time. The chain recombines TRBV28 with TRBJ2-7, with TRBD1 as a possible D gene (6 bases). V dropped 2 bases and J dropped 6 bases, with 8 bases sitting between them. Looked up from germline, CDR1 is MDHEN and CDR2 is SYDVKM. CDR3 size: 12 residues. CDR3 sequence: CASSLTGLEQYF. The DNA for the CDR3 is TGTGCCAGCAGTTTAACAGGGCTCGAGCAGTACTTC.

The chain has TRBV6-5 and TRBJ2-3, with a possible D match to TRBD2 (5 bases). The CDR3 covers 14 residues. Germline V lookup: CDR1 MNHEY, CDR2 SVGAGI. V was cut by 8 bases and J by 3 bases, with 15 bases left in between. For the CDR3, the DNA is TGTGCCAGCGGGCGGAGCGGCCTAACAGATACGCAGTATTTT. It is translated as CASGRSGLTDTQYF.

There are a few counts of this clone. The chain is built from TRBV5-5 and TRBJ1-5; 10 bases align to TRBD1. Germline CDR1 SGHKS, CDR2 YYEKEE (reference sequence). CDR3 size: 16 residues. J lost 1 base, V lost 4 bases, and 5 bases had no gene match. The CDR3 here is CASSATGGASNQPQHF. The CDR3 DNA is TGTGCCAGCAGCGCGACAGGGGGCGCGAGCAATCAGCCCCAGCATTTT.

The chain recombines TRBV10-3 with TRBJ2-5; 10 positions match TRBD1. After removal of 7 bases from V and 2 bases from J, the junction contained 7 bases not matched to a gene. The CDR3 totals 15 residues. In germline, CDR1 is ENHRY, CDR2 SYGVKD. Here the CDR3 DNA reads TGTGCCATCACCGCCGACAGGGGGCGGCAAGAGACCCAGTACTTC. This gives the protein CAITADRGRQETQYF.

V usage is TRBV28 and J usage is TRBJ1-3, with TRBD1 as a possible D gene (6 bases). Deletions cut 5 bases from V and 0 bases from J, with 11 bases between. CDR3 length: 15 amino acids. Germline V gives CDR1 MDHEN, CDR2 SYDVKM. The CDR3 DNA sequence: TGTGCCAGCAGTGGGGCAGGGGACTCTGGAAACACCATATATTTT. Protein product: CASSGAGDSGNTIYF. Complete variable domain (other parts from reference TRBV28 and TRBJ1-3): DVKVTQSSRYLVKRTGEKVFLECVQDMDHENMFWYRQDPGLGLRLIYFSYDVKMKEKGDIPEGYSVSREKKERFSLILESASTNQTSMYLCASSGAGDSGNTIYFGEGSWLTVV.